The entry below describes one T cell receptor beta chain. Its antigen is not known. The CDR3 is made up of 14 amino acids. Germline assignment: CDR1 SGHRS and CDR2 YFSETQ. V trimming: 2 bases; J trimming: 4 bases; junction bases outside the gene matches: 5. PCR primers comprised 60 Vbeta and 13 Jbeta primers. Sequencing used immunoSEQ multiplex PCR; TCRdb keeps in-frame clones, though not all of them. Seen in this sample are roughly 77,000 clones; the ten most common clones hold about 4.2%. This sample is part of a study of cytomegalovirus exposure and HLA in healthy donors. Study at large: Samples from HLA-typed donors yielded 65 million to 90 million unique TCRs in an early data release.

General study results and limits: Among the sequence variants, a highly shared cluster was likely an artifact of sequencing.

The source is a man younger than 40 in good health and CMV-seronegative. V is TRBV5-1 and J is TRBJ2-7; 8 positions match TRBD1. The sequencing sample was made of PBMCs. CDR3 coding DNA: TGCGCCAGCAGCTTACAGGGGGTTGAGTACGAGCAGTACTTC. Encoded protein: CASSLQGVEYEQYF.